What follows are 28 T cell receptor beta chains derived from one specimen sequenced in a study of CD8+ T cells in alopecia areata. After isolation, RNA underwent reverse transcription to generate cDNA as the sequencing template. Generated by immunoSEQ multiplex PCR, the TCRdb table keeps only in-frame clones and is missing some. Observed in the sample are 90,000 to 130,000 clones, none of them singletons. Sequences were obtained from lesional skin. Receptors were obtained from a C3H/HeJ mouse with alopecia areata. These mice share the MHC haplotype H2-k.

This clone has just a few counts. Mouse gene names and germline throughout. The sequence runs out 4 residues before the end of the CDR3; the remainder is reconstructed from the germline J gene. The J gene is TRBJ2-7, the V gene TRBV5; D is undetermined. CDR3 length: 13 residues. V was trimmed by 0 bases and J by 3 bases, leaving 6 bases between them. In germline, CDR1 is LGHNA, CDR2 YNLKQL (reference sequence). Here the CDR3 reads CASSQEEGYEQYF. The sequenced CDR3 bases are TGTGCCAGCAGCCAAGAAGAGGGCTAT.

This clone was seen ten or more times. Each gene name is a mouse one. The read ends 4 residues shy of where the CDR3 ends; the end is completed using the germline J gene. The chain is built from TRBV13-3 and TRBJ2-1, with 11 positions matching TRBD2. The CDR3 loop spans 13 amino acids. The germline V gene encodes CDR1 NNHDY and CDR2 SYVADS. The sequenced part of the CDR3 DNA is TGTGCCAGCAGTCGACTGGGGGGGGCT. This sequence encodes CASSRLGGA. The entire CDR3 protein reads CASSRLGGAEQFF.

This clone was observed a handful of times. Gene names and germline refer to mouse. The CDR3 extends 4 residues past the end of the read, so its final part is completed from the germline J gene. The rearrangement uses TRBV13-3 and TRBJ2-7; a possible D gene is TRBD2 (5 bases). The CDR3 is 13 amino acids. In germline, CDR1 is NNHDY, CDR2 SYVADS. The V end lost 2 bases, the J end lost 3 bases, and 9 bases lay between the germline ends. The CDR3 loop is CASSERTFYEQYF. The sequenced CDR3 bases are TGTGCCAGCAGTGAACGGACTTTCTAT.

Of note for this clone: Genes here carry mouse names. Sequencing ends 4 residues short of the CDR3 end; the germline J gene provides the rest. V gene TRBV19 combines with J gene TRBJ2-7, with TRBD2 identical over 10 bases. CDR3 length equals 16 residues. With V trimmed by 5 bases and J by 0 bases, 8 bases remained unmatched. Germline-derived CDR1 and CDR2 are FNHDT and SITEND (reference sequence). CDR3 residues: CASSLPDWGLSYEQYF. CDR3 DNA, as far as it was read: TGTGCCAGCAGCCTACCGGACTGGGGGCTCTCCTAT.

Regarding this clone: Genes and germline are mouse. The read comes to an end 4 residues before the CDR3 does, leaving the germline J gene to fill in the end. V usage is TRBV13-3 and J usage is TRBJ1-2, with 9 bases that match TRBD1. The CDR3 covers 16 residues. The J segment lost 0 bases and the V segment lost 0 bases, leaving 3 bases of the junction unmatched. Germline-derived CDR1 and CDR2 are NNHDY and SYVADS. CDR3 in amino acids: CASSDDRGRPNSDYTF. The covered CDR3 bases are TGTGCCAGCAGTGATGACAGGGGGCGCCCAAACTCC.

A word on this clone: Gene names and germline match the mouse. The sequenced fragment ends 4 residues before the CDR3 boundary, so the rest is inferred from the germline J gene. The same CDR3 also results from other DNA sequences found in this sample. The genes are TRBV19 and TRBJ2-7, with a tentative D call TRBD2 (6 bases). Germline V gene sequence: CDR1 FNHDT, CDR2 SITEND (reference sequence). CDR3 length: 13 residues. The part of the CDR3 DNA that was read is TGTGCCAGCAGTCCTCTCACTGGGTAT. Amino acids: CASSPLTGY. The CDR3 in full is CASSPLTGYEQYF.

This clone was observed many times. Any gene name here is a mouse gene name. The missing CDR3 end, 4 residues past where the read stops, is filled in from the germline J gene. V usage is TRBV13-3 and J usage is TRBJ2-1, with 9 bases that match TRBD2. Germline-derived CDR1 and CDR2 are NNHDY and SYVADS. V shed 1 base and J 0 bases; nucleotides not matched to a gene: 5. The CDR3 sequence is 17 residues long. The sequenced CDR3 bases are TGTGCCAGCAGTGATTTGGGGGGGCCTTTTAACTATGCT. This gives the protein CASSDLGGPFNYA. The CDR3, in full, reads CASSDLGGPFNYAEQFF.

Turning to this clone: The genes and germline here are from mouse. The CDR3 is cut off 4 residues early in the read; its end comes from the germline J gene. The genes are TRBV5 and TRBJ2-5; D may be TRBD2 (6 bases). Trimming shortened V by 0 bases and J by 0 bases, and 10 bases separated the two germline ends. The germline V gene encodes CDR1 LGHNA and CDR2 YNLKQL (reference sequence). This CDR3 is built from 16 residues. This chain's CDR3 is CASSQDLGSNQDTQYF. Incomplete CDR3 DNA: TGTGCCAGCAGCCAAGATCTGGGGTCTAACCAAGAC.

For this clone: Mouse gene names and germline throughout. The read falls 4 residues short of the CDR3 end, and the missing part is taken from the germline J gene. The rearrangement uses TRBV1 and TRBJ2-4; 10 nucleotides match TRBD2. The CDR3 is 17 amino acids. The germline V gene encodes CDR1 NSQYPW and CDR2 LRSPGD (reference sequence). V shed 0 bases, J shed 2 bases, and the junction held 5 bases outside the gene matches. The DNA read from the CDR3 is TGCACCTGCAGTGCAGATCTAGGACTGGGGGTTCAAAAC. This encodes CTCSADLGLGVQN. Given in full, the CDR3 is CTCSADLGLGVQNTLYF. Drawing the rest from reference TRBV1 and TRBJ2-4, the complete variable domain is VTLLEQNPRWRLVPRGQAVNLRCILKNSQYPWMSWYQQDLQKQLQWLFTLRSPGDKEVKSLPGADYLATRVTDTELRLQVANMSQGRTLYCTCSADLGLGVQNTLYFGAGTRLSVL.

Remarks on this clone: The germline and genes are mouse ones. Read sequence stops 4 residues before the CDR3 end, and the germline J gene provides the missing end. The chain carries TRBV13-3 and TRBJ2-7, with D perhaps matching TRBD1 (6 bases). V lost 5 bases and J lost 1, with 16 bases in between. In germline, CDR1 is NNHDY, CDR2 SYVADS. CDR3 length equals 15 residues. The DNA read from the CDR3 is TGTGCCAGCAGGGCCGGGACAACGAAATCCTAT. Residues: CASRAGTTKSY. The whole CDR3 protein is CASRAGTTKSYEQYF.

This clone was detected only a few times. The gene names given are mouse names. The read ends 4 residues shy of where the CDR3 ends; the end is completed using the germline J gene. The rearrangement joins TRBV13-2 to TRBJ2-2; possibly TRBD1 or TRBD2 for D (5 bases each). Trimming took 3 bases from V and 1 from J, leaving 7 bases between them. The CDR3 runs to 14 residues. Germline V gene data show CDR1 as NNHNN and CDR2 as SYGAGS (reference sequence). The CDR3 bases that were read are TGTGCCAGCGGTGGGGGGAAAAACACCGGG. Encoded protein: CASGGGKNTG. The entire CDR3 protein reads CASGGGKNTGQLYF.

This clone was counted ten times or more. Mouse names are used for the genes. The read ends 4 residues shy of where the CDR3 ends; the end is completed using the germline J gene. The same CDR3 can be traced to other DNA sequences in this sample. The V and J genes are TRBV13-3 and TRBJ2-5; 12 bases map to TRBD1. The germline V gene encodes CDR1 NNHDY and CDR2 SYVADS. The CDR3 contains 14 residues. The CDR3 bases that were read are TGTGCCAGCAGCCCGGGACAGGGGGCGGAC. Amino acid sequence: CASSPGQGAD. The CDR3 as a whole reads CASSPGQGADTQYF.

Of note for this clone: All gene names here are mouse names. Read sequence stops 4 residues before the CDR3 end, and the germline J gene provides the missing end. The chain couples TRBV1 to TRBJ1-4; 7 bases map to TRBD1. CDR3 size: 16 residues. CDR1 and CDR2 (germline): NSQYPW, LRSPGD (reference sequence). V lost 0 bases to trimming and J lost 4 bases; unmatched junction nucleotides: 5. Partial CDR3 DNA: TGCACCTGCAGTGCAGAGGTAGGGACAGACAACGAA. Its translation is CTCSAEVGTDNE. The full-length CDR3 reads as CTCSAEVGTDNERLFF. Supplemented by reference TRBV1 and TRBJ1-4, the full variable domain reads VTLLEQNPRWRLVPRGQAVNLRCILKNSQYPWMSWYQQDLQKQLQWLFTLRSPGDKEVKSLPGADYLATRVTDTELRLQVANMSQGRTLYCTCSAEVGTDNERLFFGHGTKLSVL.

This clone has more than one count but fewer than ten. Gene names and germline match the mouse. With the read ending 4 residues before the CDR3 end, the germline J gene is used to fill in that end. The genes are TRBV13-3 and TRBJ1-4; 7 bases agree with TRBD1. With 5 bases clipped from V and 5 bases from J, the junction kept 12 bases outside the gene matches. The CDR3 sequence is 16 residues long. Germline CDR1 is NNHDY and CDR2 is SYVADS. This chain's CDR3 is CASSALRDRLNERLFF. The sequenced CDR3 bases are TGTGCCAGCAGCGCCCTCCGGGACAGACTTAACGAA. Filled out from reference TRBV13-3 and TRBJ1-4, the complete variable domain reads EAAVTQSPRSKVAVTGGKVTLSCHQTNNHDYMYWYRQDTGHGLRLIHYSYVADSTEKGDIPDGYKASRPSQENFSLILELASLSQTAVYFCASSALRDRLNERLFFGHGTKLSVL.

Concerning this clone itself: Any gene name here is a mouse gene name. The read ends 4 residues shy of where the CDR3 ends; the end is completed using the germline J gene. The chain carries TRBV31 and TRBJ2-1; possible D gene TRBD1, 5 bases. This CDR3 has 14 residues. Trimming shortened V by 1 base and J by 0 bases, and 7 bases separated the two germline ends. From germline, CDR1 is GKSSPN and CDR2 SITVG. The CDR3 is CAWSPDSNYAEQFF. The DNA read from the CDR3 is TGTGCCTGGAGTCCCGACAGTAACTATGCT.

A note on this clone: Gene names and germline match the mouse. The read is 4 residues too short to cover the CDR3 end, so that end is filled in from the germline J gene. The chain joins TRBV13-3 to TRBJ2-3; D is unresolved. V was pared by 4 bases and J by 0 bases, with 12 bases between. This CDR3 is 15 amino acids long. CDR1 and CDR2 (germline): NNHDY, SYVADS. CDR3 region: CASSKSWRSAETLYF. Incomplete CDR3 DNA: TGTGCCAGCAGTAAAAGCTGGAGGAGTGCAGAA.

This clone was observed at least ten times. Mouse gene names and germline throughout. The CDR3 goes on 4 residues after the read ends, and that part is filled in from the germline J gene. Other DNA sequences in the same sample also yield this CDR3. The V gene is TRBV13-2, the J gene TRBJ2-1; 10 nucleotides match TRBD2. Germline V lookup: CDR1 NNHNN, CDR2 SYGAGS (reference sequence). The CDR3 consists of 15 residues. After removal of 4 bases from V and 0 bases from J, the junction contained 1 base not matched to a gene. CDR3 bases read: TGTGCCAGCGGTAGGACTGGGGGTAACTATGCT. Its translation is CASGRTGGNYA. The whole CDR3 protein reads CASGRTGGNYAEQFF.

To note about this clone: Gene and germline names: mouse. The read terminates 4 residues ahead of where the CDR3 ends, so the germline J gene completes it. The chain has TRBV17 and TRBJ1-1, with unresolved D. The length of the CDR3 is 15 residues. V lost 0 bases to trimming and J lost 0 bases, with 8 bases between them. Germline V CDR1 and CDR2: MNHDT, YYDKIL. CDR3 sequence: CASSRDVQANTEVFF. Incomplete CDR3 DNA: TGTGCTAGCAGTAGAGATGTCCAGGCAAACACA.

In the case of this clone: Mouse gene names and germline throughout. Read data end 4 residues before the CDR3 end; the end is taken from the germline J gene. Different DNA sequences within this sample yield the same CDR3. The chain joins TRBV12-2 to TRBJ2-5; the match to TRBD1 covers 11 bases. The CDR3 is 14 amino acids. The germline V gene has CDR1 SGHLS and CDR2 HYDKME. The CDR3 loop reads CASSLGTGGDTQYF. The part of the CDR3 DNA that was read is TGTGCCAGCTCTCTGGGGACAGGGGGAGAC.

As regards this clone: Here the gene names and germline are mouse. Read sequence stops 4 residues before the CDR3 end, and the germline J gene provides the missing end. The chain has TRBV1 and TRBJ2-1, with D unresolved. The CDR3 sequence is 14 residues long. V gave up 0 bases and J gave up 4 bases, with 7 bases separating them. CDR1 and CDR2 (germline): NSQYPW, LRSPGD (reference sequence). The sequenced part of the CDR3 DNA is TGCACCTGCAGTGCAGATGCACAATATGCT. Translating it yields CTCSADAQYA. The whole CDR3 reads CTCSADAQYAEQFF.

This clone was recorded a few times. Gene names are the mouse ones. The read falls 4 residues short of the CDR3 end, and the missing part is taken from the germline J gene. The chain employs TRBV1 and TRBJ2-1, with TRBD1 matching over 8 bases. J lost 6 bases, V lost 0 bases, and 4 bases had no gene match. Germline V gene data show CDR1 as NSQYPW and CDR2 as LRSPGD (reference sequence). This CDR3 contains 15 residues. Here the CDR3 reads CTCSAETGVIAEQFF. CDR3 DNA, as far as it was read: TGCACCTGCAGTGCAGAGACAGGGGTTATTGCT.

With respect to this clone: Each gene name is a mouse one. This chain's CDR3 is CASSEGDWGGAAETLYF. Partial CDR3 DNA: TGTGCCAGCAGTGAGGGGGACTGGGGGGGCGCGGCAGAA. V usage is TRBV13-1 and J usage is TRBJ2-3; 14 bases are shared with TRBD2. The read terminates 4 residues ahead of where the CDR3 ends, so the germline J gene completes it. The CDR3 runs to 17 residues. The V gene end was trimmed by 2 bases and the J gene end by 3 bases; junction bases not matched to a gene: 5. The germline V gene has CDR1 NSHNY and CDR2 SYGAGN.

This clone has just a few counts. Mouse gene names apply. The read terminates 4 residues before the CDR3 end, so the remaining end is supplied by the germline J gene. The chain links TRBV17 to TRBJ1-2; 7 bases map to TRBD1. J gave up 0 bases and V 2 bases, and 3 bases lay outside the gene matches. The length of the CDR3 is 15 residues. CDR1 MNHDT and CDR2 YYDKIL come from the germline V gene. The CDR3 sequence is CASSRFGTANSDYTF. Incomplete CDR3 DNA: TGTGCTAGCAGTAGATTCGGGACAGCAAACTCC. Drawing the rest from reference TRBV17 and TRBJ1-2, the complete variable domain is DTTVKQNPRYKLARVGKPVNLICSQTMNHDTMYWYQKKPNQAPKLLLFYYDKILNREADTFEKFQSSRPNNSFCSLYIGSAGLEYSAMYLCASSRFGTANSDYTFGSGTRLLVI.

On this clone itself: The gene symbols are mouse symbols. The read ends 4 residues shy of where the CDR3 ends; the end is completed using the germline J gene. The chain is built from TRBV5 and TRBJ1-1; 9 bases are a match to TRBD1. The germline gives CDR1 LGHNA, CDR2 YNLKQL (reference sequence). The ends lost 2 bases at V and 4 bases at J; junction bases unmatched: 2. The CDR3 length is 14 residues. The CDR3: CASSQPGQGTEVFF. The covered CDR3 bases are TGTGCCAGCAGCCAACCGGGACAGGGCACA.

Comment on this clone: At residue 13, the TCRdb protein departs from the DNA translation, so the protein shown here was derived from the DNA itself. All gene names here are mouse names. The read comes to an end 3 residues before the CDR3 does, leaving the germline J gene to fill in the end. The genes are TRBV1 and TRBJ1-6; D possibly corresponds to TRBD1 (5 bases). TRBJ1-6 is identified as an open reading frame with a role that is uncertain. Germline values: CDR1 NSQYPW, CDR2 LRSPGD (reference sequence). V lost 3 bases and J 0 bases, leaving 9 bases between the germline ends. This CDR3 spans 16 amino acids. CDR3 protein: CTCSARQISYNSPLYF. Partial CDR3 DNA: TGCACCTGCAGTGCGAGACAGATTTCCTATAATTCGCCC.

This clone was seen repeatedly, ten times or more. Mouse gene names and germline throughout. The read ends 4 residues before the CDR3 terminus; that terminus is restored from the germline J gene. The rearrangement links TRBV13-3 to TRBJ1-4; perhaps TRBD1 as D (5 bases). Per germline, CDR1 NNHDY and CDR2 SYVADS. Between the trimmed V and J ends, which lost 2 bases and 2 bases, there was a span of 10 bases. This CDR3 is built from 15 residues. CDR3 DNA, as far as it was read: TGTGCCAGCAGTGAGATGGGGGACTCCAACGAA. This encodes CASSEMGDSNE. The CDR3 as a whole reads CASSEMGDSNERLFF.

In its sample, this clone was seen a few times. Mouse names are used for the genes. The sequence runs out 4 residues before the end of the CDR3; the remainder is reconstructed from the germline J gene. The chain carries TRBV19 and TRBJ2-3; 9 positions match TRBD1. The germline V gene has CDR1 FNHDT and CDR2 SITEND (reference sequence). Germline trimming cut 6 bases from V and 0 bases from J; bases unmatched to any gene: 2. The CDR3 spans 14 residues. The CDR3: CASTTGGSAETLYF. The CDR3 DNA, read in part, is TGTGCCAGCACCACAGGGGGCAGTGCAGAA.

This clone has at least ten counts. Germline and genes here are mouse. The CDR3 goes on 4 residues after the read ends, and that part is filled in from the germline J gene. The rearrangement links TRBV13-3 to TRBJ2-3, with a weak D call TRBD1 (7 bases). The ends were cut back, 0 bases at V and 3 bases at J, with 11 bases in the middle. Germline V gene sequence: CDR1 NNHDY, CDR2 SYVADS. The CDR3 has 15 residues. CDR3 sequence reads: CASSDVRGRAETLYF. CDR3 DNA (partial): TGTGCCAGCAGTGATGTGAGGGGGCGGGCAGAA.